Each of the 7 T cell receptor beta chains below was sequenced from the same sample in a study of shared clonotypes between healthy human individuals. The repertoire was sequenced with immunoSEQ multiplex PCR; TCRdb's copy has only in-frame clones and lacks some. The top ten clones hold 0.37% of a sample with 2,500,000 or so clones, around 92% of them seen once. The sample taken for sequencing was naive CD4+ T cells from PBMCs. Subset described: CD45RA+ positively selected. These receptors were obtained from a man between 18 and 29 years old in good health. Some clones in this sample may be carry-over from other donors' samples.

The CDR3 bases are TGCGCCAGCAGGCGACTAGCGGGAGAGAATGAGCAGTTCTTC. It codes for CASRRLAGENEQFF. V gene TRBV5-1 combines with J gene TRBJ2-1, with 12 nucleotides matching TRBD2. CDR3 length: 14 residues. The germline CDR1 and CDR2 sequences are SGHRS and YFSETQ. Trimming cost V 5 bases and J 7 bases; bases outside gene matches: 4.

On this clone: The same CDR3 also results from other DNA sequences found in this sample. DNA of the CDR3: TGCGCCAGCAGTCTCGGACAGGGGGGAGATAGCAATCAGCCCCAGCATTTT. As protein: CASSLGQGGDSNQPQHF. This chain connects TRBV5-1 to TRBJ1-5; the match to TRBD1 covers 10 bases. CDR1 and CDR2 (germline): SGHRS, YFSETQ. J was trimmed by 0 bases and V by 5 bases; bases with no gene match: 8. The CDR3 is 17 residues long.

The chain is built from TRBV18 and TRBJ2-1; 11 bases are a match to TRBD2. CDR3 length: 17 residues. Per germline, CDR1 KGHSH and CDR2 LQKENI. Trimming removed 3 bases from V and 9 bases from J; junction bases left unmatched: 13. The CDR3 region has the DNA TGTGCCAGCTCACCCGACCTAGCGGGGGGAGCTAGGGTTGAGCAGTTCTTC. Amino acids: CASSPDLAGGARVEQFF.

The CDR3 nucleotides are TGTGCCAGCGGCCGGACAGGTCGAGGGACTGAAGCTTTCTTT. This sequence encodes CASGRTGRGTEAFF. The chain links TRBV5-6 to TRBJ1-1, with TRBD1 matching 7 bases. Germline values: CDR1 SGHDT, CDR2 YYEEEE. The CDR3 runs 14 residues. V lost 7 bases, J lost 5 bases, and 11 bases stayed unmatched. Full variable domain (remainder filled in from reference TRBV5-6 and TRBJ1-1): DAGVTQSPTHLIKTRGQQVTLRCSPKSGHDTVSWYQQALGQGPQFIFQYYEEEERQRGNFPDRFSGHQFPNYSSELNVNALLLGDSALYLCASGRTGRGTEAFFGQGTRLTVV.

The rearrangement uses TRBV5-4 and TRBJ2-1, with 7 bases fitting TRBD2. There are 17 residues in the CDR3. Germline CDR1 reads SGHNT; CDR2 reads YYREEE (reference sequence). After removal of 0 bases from V and 0 bases from J, the junction contained 6 bases not matched to a gene. In DNA, the CDR3 is TGTGCCAGCAGCTTGGTTCTAGCGGCCAACTCCTACAATGAGCAGTTCTTC. It yields the protein CASSLVLAANSYNEQFF.

The chain has TRBV19 and TRBJ1-3, with 7 bases identical to TRBD1. The length of the CDR3 is 15 residues. V was clipped by 7 bases and J by 0 bases; unmatched bases: 6. CDR1 is LNHDA, CDR2 SQIVND, per germline (reference sequence). In DNA, the CDR3 is TGTGCCAGTATTCCACAGGGGCACTCTGGAAACACCATATATTTT. Protein: CASIPQGHSGNTIYF.

The chain links TRBV28 to TRBJ1-3; D unresolved. The ends were cut back, 5 bases at V and 0 bases at J, with 14 bases in the middle. The CDR3 runs to 16 residues. Germline loops: CDR1 MDHEN, CDR2 SYDVKM. The CDR3, as DNA: TGTGCCAGCAGTCTATCCGGGCAGATCTCTGGAAACACCATATATTTT. Protein sequence: CASSLSGQISGNTIYF. Drawing the rest from reference TRBV28 and TRBJ1-3, the complete variable domain is DVKVTQSSRYLVKRTGEKVFLECVQDMDHENMFWYRQDPGLGLRLIYFSYDVKMKEKGDIPEGYSVSREKKERFSLILESASTNQTSMYLCASSLSGQISGNTIYFGEGSWLTVV.